This T cell receptor (beta chain) was captured by sequencing in a study of regulatory T cells in long-lasting Graves disease. Regarding the study as a whole: TRBV28, TRBJ1-2 and TRBJ2-5 emerged as the favored segments in persistent disease.

The CDR3 is 16 amino acids. With 5 bases clipped from V and 3 bases from J, the junction kept 7 bases outside the gene matches. Germline lookup yields CDR1 MNHNS and CDR2 SASEGT. Library construction for TCR beta used iRepertoire HTBI primers and Arm-PCR of CDR3 regions. TCRdb reprocessed the multiplex PCR reads with MiXCR, giving one entry per CDR3 protein. Counted here are around 400,000 distinct CDR3 sequences, roughly 15% occurring once; the ten biggest clones make up approximately 8%. The sample's time point: newly diagnosed GD, antithyroid drugs for less than 3 months. Extracted PBMC RNA gave rise to the TCR library. As concerns this clonotype: Antigen specificity is unknown.

This same sample was also part of a study on T cells in Graves' hyperthyroidism and ophthalmopathy.

The TCR sequence derives from a woman in her 40s with Graves disease. The sample here was peripheral blood mononuclear cells (PBMCs), taken at new diagnosis, from a patient treated with antithyroid drugs. The chain is built from TRBV6-1 and TRBJ2-2; 9 positions agree with TRBD1. Here the CDR3 reads CASSSPTGGHTGELFF. CDR3 DNA: TGTGCCAGCAGTTCACCCACAGGGGGCCACACCGGGGAGCTGTTTTTT.